These 14 T cell receptor beta chains share one sample of origin, sequenced in a study of blood T cell repertoires in COVID-19. Some clones are missing from TCRdb's copy, which holds only in-frame ones; the method was immunoSEQ multiplex PCR. This sample has over 150,000 clones; 75% to 90% occur once, and the top ten carry around 6.3%. Sequencing was performed on peripheral blood. These receptors all come from a woman aged 40 to 55 with COVID-19, enrolled during active disease.

The V gene is TRBV5-6, the J gene TRBJ2-1; D remains unclear. Germline CDR1 and CDR2: SGHDT and YYEEEE. The V end lost 1 base, the J end lost 10 bases, and 9 bases lay between the germline ends. This CDR3 contains 12 residues. Here the CDR3 DNA reads TGTGCCAGCAGCTTGTCGTCTAGGGAGCAGTTCTTC. Protein product: CASSLSSREQFF.

Concerning this clone itself: The junction shows a germline mismatch at one end, possibly a read error. The chain employs TRBV7-7 and TRBJ2-5; the match to TRBD2 covers 9 bases. CDR1 SSHAT and CDR2 FNYEAQ come from the germline V gene (reference sequence). There are 16 residues in the CDR3. The CDR3 loop reads CASSLRVSGSGETQYF. CDR3 nucleotide sequence: TGTGCTAGCAGCTTAAGGGTTAGCGGGAGTGGAGAGACCCAGTACTTC.

The chain combines TRBV5-4 with TRBJ1-1; maybe TRBD1 (6 bases). Trimming cost V 5 bases and J 0 bases, with 14 bases left between them. CDR1 SGHNT and CDR2 YYREEE come from the germline V gene (reference sequence). This CDR3 region has 15 residues. The DNA for the CDR3 is TGTGCCAGCAGAGATGACAGGTCCTTGAACACTGAAGCTTTCTTT. This translates into CASRDDRSLNTEAFF.

The chain recombines TRBV7-3 with TRBJ2-1; TRBD1 matches at 8 bases. The germline V gene encodes CDR1 SGHTA and CDR2 FQGTGA. This CDR3 has 15 residues. V shed 8 bases and J 7 bases; nucleotides not matched to a gene: 13. The CDR3 here is CASGIRTGMKNEQFF. DNA for the CDR3: TGTGCCAGCGGTATTAGGACAGGGATGAAAAATGAGCAGTTCTTC.

The chain recombines TRBV9 with TRBJ1-5; maybe TRBD1 (5 bases). Germline V gene sequence: CDR1 SGDLS, CDR2 YYNGEE. V was shortened by 0 bases and J by 8 bases, with 12 bases between the two germline ends. The CDR3 contains 14 residues. Written as DNA, the CDR3 is TGTGCCAGCAGCGTAGGTCAGGGAATAGAGCCCCAGCATTTT. This encodes CASSVGQGIEPQHF.

The rearrangement joins TRBV18 to TRBJ2-7; 8 bases match TRBD1. The CDR3 extends over 17 amino acids. J lost 0 bases, V lost 5 bases, and 12 bases had no gene match. The germline gives CDR1 KGHSH, CDR2 LQKENI. Written as DNA, the CDR3 is TGTGCCAGCTCAAAGACCTCAGGGGGCGGTAGCTCCTACGAGCAGTACTTC. Protein: CASSKTSGGGSSYEQYF.

On this clone itself: The sample holds other DNA sequences that translate to the same CDR3. The genes are TRBV5-1 and TRBJ1-4; D ambiguous. Germline V gives CDR1 SGHRS, CDR2 YFSETQ. The V end lost 0 bases, the J end lost 2 bases, and 5 bases lay between the germline ends. This CDR3 is built from 14 residues. The CDR3 sequence: CASSLAGTNEKLFF. The DNA for the CDR3 is TGCGCCAGCAGCTTGGCGGGGACTAATGAAAAACTGTTTTTT.

The chain combines TRBV28 with TRBJ2-1; D may be TRBD1 (6 bases). The germline V gene has CDR1 MDHEN and CDR2 SYDVKM. V was shortened by 2 bases and J by 7 bases, with 12 bases between the two germline ends. This CDR3 has 14 residues. The DNA of the CDR3 is TGTGCCAGCAGTTTAAATACAGGGTTTAATGAGCAGTTCTTC. Translated, it gives CASSLNTGFNEQFF.

The table lists this clone with a count of one. This sequence joins TRBV11-2 and TRBJ2-1; 9 bases match TRBD1. V lost 4 bases to trimming and J lost 2 bases; unmatched junction nucleotides: 12. The CDR3 sequence is 18 residues long. Germline CDR1 SGHAT, CDR2 FQNNGV. The CDR3 protein is CASSSRSSGTGTYNEQFF. For the CDR3, the DNA is TGTGCCAGCAGCTCCCGAAGTTCCGGGACAGGGACCTACAATGAGCAGTTCTTC.

J is TRBJ1-6 and V is TRBV5-4; 7 bases match TRBD1. Trimming at V came to 4 bases and at J to 10 bases, leaving 11 bases not matched to a gene. CDR1 is SGHNT and CDR2 is YYREEE in the germline V gene (reference sequence). The CDR3 is 15 amino acids. The CDR3 is CASSIRQGVNSPLHF. CDR3 in DNA: TGTGCCAGCAGCATTAGACAGGGAGTGAACTCACCCCTCCACTTT.

This rearrangement joins TRBV6-2 or TRBV6-3 to TRBJ1-2; D may be TRBD1 (5 bases). This CDR3 has 13 amino acids. The ends were cut back, 5 bases at V and 6 bases at J, with 13 bases in the middle. Germline V gives CDR1 MNHEY, CDR2 SVGEGT. CDR3 region: CASSAPGLDGYTF. In nucleotides, the CDR3 is TGTGCCAGCAGTGCCCCGGGACTTGATGGCTACACCTTC.

The chain is built from TRBV7-2 and TRBJ2-1; the D gene is possibly TRBD2 (5 bases). This CDR3 has 15 residues. The germline CDR1 and CDR2 sequences are SGHTA and FQGNSA. Trimming left V 4 bases short and J 6 bases short, with 16 bases between. The CDR3: CASSSYLASANEQFF. The CDR3 nucleotides are TGTGCCAGCAGCTCCTACCTAGCATCGGCCAATGAGCAGTTCTTC.

The rearrangement links TRBV20-1 to TRBJ2-7; D gene unclear. CDR3 length equals 11 residues. V gave up 7 bases and J gave up 3 bases, with 10 bases separating them. Per germline, CDR1 DFQATT and CDR2 SNEGSKA (reference sequence). The CDR3 is CSVWRLYEQYF. The CDR3 DNA reads TGCAGTGTGTGGCGGCTCTACGAGCAGTACTTC.

The chain links TRBV27 to TRBJ1-3; perhaps TRBD1 as D (6 bases). From germline, CDR1 is MNHEY and CDR2 SMNVEV (reference sequence). Trimming stripped 9 bases from V and 0 bases from J, with 9 bases between. This CDR3 has 13 residues. CDR3 sequence: CASRDTSGNTIYF. In nucleotides, the CDR3 is TGTGCCAGTCGGGACACCTCTGGAAACACCATATATTTT.